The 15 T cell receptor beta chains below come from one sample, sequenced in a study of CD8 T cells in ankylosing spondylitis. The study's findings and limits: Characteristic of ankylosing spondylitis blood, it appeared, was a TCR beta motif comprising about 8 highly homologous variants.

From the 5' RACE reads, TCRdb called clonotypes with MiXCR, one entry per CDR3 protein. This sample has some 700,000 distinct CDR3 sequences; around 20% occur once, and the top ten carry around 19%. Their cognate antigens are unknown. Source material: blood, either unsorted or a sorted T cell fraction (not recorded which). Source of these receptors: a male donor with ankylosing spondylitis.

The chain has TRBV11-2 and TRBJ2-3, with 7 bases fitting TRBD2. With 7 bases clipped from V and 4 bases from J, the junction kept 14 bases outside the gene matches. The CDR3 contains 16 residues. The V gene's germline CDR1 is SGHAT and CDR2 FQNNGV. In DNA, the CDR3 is TGTGCCAGCACCCCCCCCGGGACTATGGGGGCAGATACGCAGTATTTT. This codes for CASTPPGTMGADTQYF.

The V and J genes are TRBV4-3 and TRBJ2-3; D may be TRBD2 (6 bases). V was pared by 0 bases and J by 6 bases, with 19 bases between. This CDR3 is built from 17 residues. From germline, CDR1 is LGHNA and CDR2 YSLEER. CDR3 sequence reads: CASSQEPPGTLDDTQYF. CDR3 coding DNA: TGCGCCAGCAGCCAAGAGCCCCCCGGGACTTTAGACGATACGCAGTATTTT.

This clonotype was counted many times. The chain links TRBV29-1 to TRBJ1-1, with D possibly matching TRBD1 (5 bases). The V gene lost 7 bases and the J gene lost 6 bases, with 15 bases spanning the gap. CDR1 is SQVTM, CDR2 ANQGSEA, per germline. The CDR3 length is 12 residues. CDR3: CSGHPGDAEAFF. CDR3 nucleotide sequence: TGCAGCGGACACCCCGGGGACGCTGAAGCTTTCTTT.

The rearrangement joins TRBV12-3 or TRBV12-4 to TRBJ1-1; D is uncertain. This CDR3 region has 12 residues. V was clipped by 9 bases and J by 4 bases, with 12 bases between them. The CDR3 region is CASVESTTEAFF. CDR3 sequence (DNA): TGTGCCAGTGTCGAGAGTACCACTGAAGCTTTCTTT.

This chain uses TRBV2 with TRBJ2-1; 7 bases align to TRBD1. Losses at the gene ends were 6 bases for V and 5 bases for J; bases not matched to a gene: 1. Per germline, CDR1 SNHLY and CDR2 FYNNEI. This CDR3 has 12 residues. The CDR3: CASSDRDNEQFF. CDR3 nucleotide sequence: TGTGCCAGCAGCGACAGGGACAATGAGCAGTTCTTC.

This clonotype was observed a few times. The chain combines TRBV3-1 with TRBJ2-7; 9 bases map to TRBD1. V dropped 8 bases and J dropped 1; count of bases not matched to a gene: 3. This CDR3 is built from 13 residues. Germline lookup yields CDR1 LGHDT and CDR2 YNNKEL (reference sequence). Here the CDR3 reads CASSGTGSYEQYF. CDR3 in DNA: TGTGCCAGCTCCGGGACAGGGTCCTACGAGCAGTACTTC.

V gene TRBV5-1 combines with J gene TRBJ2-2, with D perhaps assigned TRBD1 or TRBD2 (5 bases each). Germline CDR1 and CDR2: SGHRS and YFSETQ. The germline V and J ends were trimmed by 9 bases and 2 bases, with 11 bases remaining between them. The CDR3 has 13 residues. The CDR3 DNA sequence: TGCGCCAACCGGGACGCAAACACCGGGGAGCTGTTTTTT. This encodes CANRDANTGELFF.

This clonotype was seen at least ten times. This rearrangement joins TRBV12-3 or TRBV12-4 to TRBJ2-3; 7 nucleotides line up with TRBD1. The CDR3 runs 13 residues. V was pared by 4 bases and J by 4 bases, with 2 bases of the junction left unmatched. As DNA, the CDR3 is TGTGCCAGCAGTTCACAGGGGTCAGATACGCAGTATTTT. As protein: CASSSQGSDTQYF.

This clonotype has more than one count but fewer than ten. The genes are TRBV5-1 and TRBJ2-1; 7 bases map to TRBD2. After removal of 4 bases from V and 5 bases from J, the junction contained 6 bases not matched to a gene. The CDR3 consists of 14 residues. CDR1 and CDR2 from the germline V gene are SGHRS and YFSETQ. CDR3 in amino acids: CASSLPSGNNEQFF. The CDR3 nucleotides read TGCGCCAGCAGCCTACCTAGCGGCAACAATGAGCAGTTCTTC.

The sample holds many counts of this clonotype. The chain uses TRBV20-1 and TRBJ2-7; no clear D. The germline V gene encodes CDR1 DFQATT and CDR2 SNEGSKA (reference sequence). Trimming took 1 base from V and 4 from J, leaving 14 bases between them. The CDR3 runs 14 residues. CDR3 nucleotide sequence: TGCAGTGCTAGAGTACATACCGGTGGGTACGAGCAGTACTTC. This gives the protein CSARVHTGGYEQYF.

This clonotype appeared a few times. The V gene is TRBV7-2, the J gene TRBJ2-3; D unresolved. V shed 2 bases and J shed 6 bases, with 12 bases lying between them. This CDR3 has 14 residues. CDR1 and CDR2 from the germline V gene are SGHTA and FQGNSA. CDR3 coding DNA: TGTGCCAGCAGCTTACTTCCTCCCGGGGATACGCAGTATTTT. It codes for CASSLLPPGDTQYF.

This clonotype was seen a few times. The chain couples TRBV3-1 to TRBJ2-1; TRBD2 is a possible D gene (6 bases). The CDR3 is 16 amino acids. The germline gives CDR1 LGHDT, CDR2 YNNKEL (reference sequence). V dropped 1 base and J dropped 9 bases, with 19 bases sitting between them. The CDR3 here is CASSQVAGLKLTEQFF. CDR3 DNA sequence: TGTGCCAGCAGCCAAGTGGCGGGACTCAAGCTCACTGAGCAGTTCTTC.

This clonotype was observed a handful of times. The CDR3, as DNA: TGTGCCAGCAAGACGGGAGCCTACGAGCAGTACTTC. The encoded protein is CASKTGAYEQYF. This chain connects TRBV6-4 to TRBJ2-7; weak D call: TRBD2 (6 bases). Germline V gives CDR1 MRHNA, CDR2 SNTAGT. V was shortened by 7 bases and J by 2 bases, with 9 bases between the two germline ends. The CDR3 sequence is 12 residues long.

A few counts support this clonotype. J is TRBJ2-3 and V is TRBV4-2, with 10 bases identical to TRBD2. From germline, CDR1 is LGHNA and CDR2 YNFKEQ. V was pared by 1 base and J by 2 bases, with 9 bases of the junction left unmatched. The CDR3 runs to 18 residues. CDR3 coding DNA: TGTGCCAGCAGCCAAGTAGGCTCACTAGCGGGACCCACAGATACGCAGTATTTT. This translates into CASSQVGSLAGPTDTQYF.

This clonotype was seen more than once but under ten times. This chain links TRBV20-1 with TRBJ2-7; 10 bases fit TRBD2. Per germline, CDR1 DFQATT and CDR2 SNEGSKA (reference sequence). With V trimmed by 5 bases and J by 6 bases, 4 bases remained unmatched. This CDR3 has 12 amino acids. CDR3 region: CSAQRLAGEQYF. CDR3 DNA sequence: TGCAGTGCTCAAAGACTAGCGGGCGAGCAGTACTTC.